The T cell receptor (beta chain) described here comes from a study of blood T cell repertoires in COVID-19. The overall study: There were acute and convalescent COVID-19 samples, and they came from the United States, Italy and Spain. PBMCs, B-cell-depleted T cells, or T cells provided the cDNA or gDNA that made up the material.

In the authors' workflow: By means of reference gene primer amplification, nucleated cell counts were estimated. Here immunoSEQ multiplex PCR was the method, and the copy in TCRdb shows in-frame clones only, minus some. From that table come the V and J calls and clone size; the DNA was used to work out D and trimming. Found here are roughly 230,000 clones, 89% of them singletons; the top ten hold roughly 4.8%. Germline CDR1 LGHDT, CDR2 YNNKEL (reference sequence). This CDR3 comprises 14 residues. J was trimmed by 8 bases and V by 4 bases; bases with no gene match: 4. The sequencing input was peripheral blood. This TCR was recovered from a woman aged 40 to 50 who had recovered from COVID-19. The chain couples TRBV3-1 (or the pseudogene TRBV3-2) to TRBJ2-1, with TRBD2 matching 11 bases. This CDR3 is CASSRGSGRDEQFF. The CDR3 nucleotides read TGTGCCAGCAGCCGGGGTAGCGGGAGGGATGAGCAGTTCTTC.